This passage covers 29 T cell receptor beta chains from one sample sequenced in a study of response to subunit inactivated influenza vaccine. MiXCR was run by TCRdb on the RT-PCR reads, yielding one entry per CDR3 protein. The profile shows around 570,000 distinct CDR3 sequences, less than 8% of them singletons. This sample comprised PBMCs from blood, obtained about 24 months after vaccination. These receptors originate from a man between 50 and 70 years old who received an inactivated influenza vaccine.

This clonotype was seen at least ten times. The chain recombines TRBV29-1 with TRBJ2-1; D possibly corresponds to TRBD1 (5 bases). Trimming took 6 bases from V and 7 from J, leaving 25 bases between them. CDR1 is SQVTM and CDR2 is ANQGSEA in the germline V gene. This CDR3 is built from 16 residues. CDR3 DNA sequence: TGCAGCGTCGCTAAGTGGGCCGCGGCAGGGCGAAATGAGCAGTTCTTC. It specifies CSVAKWAAAGRNEQFF.

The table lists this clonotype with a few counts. CDR3 region: CSARASGTSGGAEQFF. CDR3 nucleotide sequence: TGCAGTGCTAGGGCTTCCGGGACTAGCGGGGGGGCAGAGCAGTTCTTC. The V gene is TRBV20-1, the J gene TRBJ2-1; 16 bases are a match to TRBD2. V lost 3 bases, J lost 10 bases, and 9 bases stayed unmatched. CDR1 DFQATT and CDR2 SNEGSKA come from the germline V gene (reference sequence). This CDR3 comprises 16 residues.

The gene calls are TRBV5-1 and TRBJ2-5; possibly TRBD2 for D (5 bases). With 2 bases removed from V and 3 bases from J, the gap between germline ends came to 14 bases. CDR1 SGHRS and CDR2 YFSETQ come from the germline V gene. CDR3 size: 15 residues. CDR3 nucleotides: TGCGCCAGCAGCTTTGGACTTATGCGGGAAGAGACCCAGTACTTC. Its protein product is CASSFGLMREETQYF. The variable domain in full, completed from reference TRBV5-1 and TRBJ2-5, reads KAGVTQTPRYLIKTRGQQVTLSCSPISGHRSVSWYQQTPGQGLQFLFEYFSETQRNKGNFPGRFSGRQFSNSRSEMNVSTLELGDSALYLCASSFGLMREETQYFGPGTRLLVL.

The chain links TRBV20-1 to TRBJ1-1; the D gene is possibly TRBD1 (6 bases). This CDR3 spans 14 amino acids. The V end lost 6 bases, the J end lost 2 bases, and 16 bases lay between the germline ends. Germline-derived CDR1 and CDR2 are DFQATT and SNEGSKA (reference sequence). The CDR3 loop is CSASEGHSNTEAFF. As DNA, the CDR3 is TGCAGTGCCTCGGAGGGACACTCAAACACTGAAGCTTTCTTT.

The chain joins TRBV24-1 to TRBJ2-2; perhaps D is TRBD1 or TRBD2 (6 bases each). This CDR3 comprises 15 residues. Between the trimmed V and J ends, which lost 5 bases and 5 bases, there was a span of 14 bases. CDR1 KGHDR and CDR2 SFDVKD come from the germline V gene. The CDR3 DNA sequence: TGTGCCACCAGTGGTGGAACAGGGACTACCGGGGAGCTGTTTTTT. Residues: CATSGGTGTTGELFF.

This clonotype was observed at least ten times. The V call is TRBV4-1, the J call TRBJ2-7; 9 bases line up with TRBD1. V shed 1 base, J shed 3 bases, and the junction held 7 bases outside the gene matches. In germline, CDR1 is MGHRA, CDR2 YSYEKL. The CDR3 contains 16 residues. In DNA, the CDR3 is TGCGCCAGCAGCCAAGTAGGGGGACAGGGACACTACGAGCAGTACTTC. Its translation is CASSQVGGQGHYEQYF.

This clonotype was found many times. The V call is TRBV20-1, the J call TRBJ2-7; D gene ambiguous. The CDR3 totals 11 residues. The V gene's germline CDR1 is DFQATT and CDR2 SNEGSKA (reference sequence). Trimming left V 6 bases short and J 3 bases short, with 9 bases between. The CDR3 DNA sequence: TGCAGTGCCCCAGATCGCTACGAGCAGTACTTC. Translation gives CSAPDRYEQYF.

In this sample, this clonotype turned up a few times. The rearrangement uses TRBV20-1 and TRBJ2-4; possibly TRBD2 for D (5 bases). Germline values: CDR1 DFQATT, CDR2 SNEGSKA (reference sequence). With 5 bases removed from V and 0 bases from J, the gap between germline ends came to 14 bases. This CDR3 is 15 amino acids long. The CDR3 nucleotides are TGCAGTGCTCCTCAGGCGGGCGTAGCCAAAAACATTCAGTACTTC. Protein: CSAPQAGVAKNIQYF.

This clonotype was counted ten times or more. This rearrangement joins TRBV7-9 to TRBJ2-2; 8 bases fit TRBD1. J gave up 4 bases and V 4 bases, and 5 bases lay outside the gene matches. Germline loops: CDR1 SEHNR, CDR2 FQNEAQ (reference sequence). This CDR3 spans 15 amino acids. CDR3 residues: CASSSQDRATGELFF. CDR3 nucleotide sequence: TGTGCCAGCAGCTCCCAGGACAGGGCCACCGGGGAGCTGTTTTTT.

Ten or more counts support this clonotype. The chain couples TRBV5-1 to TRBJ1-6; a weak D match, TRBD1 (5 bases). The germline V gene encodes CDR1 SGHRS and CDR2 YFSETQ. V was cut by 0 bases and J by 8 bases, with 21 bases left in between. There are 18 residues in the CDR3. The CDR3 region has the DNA TGCGCCAGCAGCTTGGACAGGATCGGCGTTGTGTACGATTCACCCCTCCACTTT. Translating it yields CASSLDRIGVVYDSPLHF.

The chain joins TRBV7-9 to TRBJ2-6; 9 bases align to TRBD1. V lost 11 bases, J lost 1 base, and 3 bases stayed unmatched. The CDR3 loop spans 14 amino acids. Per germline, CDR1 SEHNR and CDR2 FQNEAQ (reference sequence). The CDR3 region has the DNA TGTGCCTTACAGGGGGCATCTGGGGCCAACGTCCTGACTTTC. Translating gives CALQGASGANVLTF.

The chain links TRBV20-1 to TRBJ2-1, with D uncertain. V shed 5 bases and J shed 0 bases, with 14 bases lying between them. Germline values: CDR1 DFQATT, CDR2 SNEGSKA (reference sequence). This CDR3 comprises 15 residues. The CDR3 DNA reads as TGCAGTGCTCCTCCGCCGGGTGGCTCCTACAATGAGCAGTTCTTC. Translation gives CSAPPPGGSYNEQFF.

CDR3 DNA sequence: TGTGCCAGCAGTGAAGCCGGGACAGGGGGTACTAATGAAAAACTGTTTTTT. This sequence encodes CASSEAGTGGTNEKLFF. The chain uses TRBV25-1 and TRBJ1-4, with 11 bases matching TRBD1. This CDR3 spans 17 amino acids. Germline V gene data show CDR1 as MGHDK and CDR2 as SYGVNS. V gave up 2 bases and J gave up 2 bases; unmatched junction bases: 4.

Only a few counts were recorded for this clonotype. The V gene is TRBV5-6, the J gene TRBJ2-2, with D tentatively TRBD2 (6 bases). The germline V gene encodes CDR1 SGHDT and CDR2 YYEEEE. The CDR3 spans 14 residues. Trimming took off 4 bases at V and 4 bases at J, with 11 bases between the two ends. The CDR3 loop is CASSRGSITGELFF. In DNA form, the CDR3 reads TGTGCCAGCAGCCGGGGGTCGATCACCGGGGAGCTGTTTTTT. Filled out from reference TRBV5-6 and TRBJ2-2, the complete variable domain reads DAGVTQSPTHLIKTRGQQVTLRCSPKSGHDTVSWYQQALGQGPQFIFQYYEEEERQRGNFPDRFSGHQFPNYSSELNVNALLLGDSALYLCASSRGSITGELFFGEGSRLTVL.

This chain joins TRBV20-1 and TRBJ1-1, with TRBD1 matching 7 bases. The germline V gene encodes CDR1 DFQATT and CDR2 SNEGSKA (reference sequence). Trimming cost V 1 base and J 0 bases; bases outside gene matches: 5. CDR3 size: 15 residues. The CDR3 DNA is TGCAGTGCTAGAGCCAGACAGGGCCTGAACACTGAAGCTTTCTTT. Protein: CSARARQGLNTEAFF.

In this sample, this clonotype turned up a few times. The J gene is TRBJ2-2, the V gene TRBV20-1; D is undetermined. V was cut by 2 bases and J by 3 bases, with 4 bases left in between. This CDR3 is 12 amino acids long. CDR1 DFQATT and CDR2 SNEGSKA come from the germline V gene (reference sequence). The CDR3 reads CSARLYTGELFF. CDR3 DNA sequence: TGCAGTGCTAGATTGTACACCGGGGAGCTGTTTTTT.

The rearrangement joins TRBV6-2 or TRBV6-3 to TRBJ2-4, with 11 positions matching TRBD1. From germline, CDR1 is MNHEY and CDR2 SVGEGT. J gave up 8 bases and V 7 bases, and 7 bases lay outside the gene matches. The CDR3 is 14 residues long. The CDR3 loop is CASTKGQGVYIQYF. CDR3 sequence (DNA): TGTGCCAGCACCAAGGGACAGGGGGTTTACATTCAGTACTTC.

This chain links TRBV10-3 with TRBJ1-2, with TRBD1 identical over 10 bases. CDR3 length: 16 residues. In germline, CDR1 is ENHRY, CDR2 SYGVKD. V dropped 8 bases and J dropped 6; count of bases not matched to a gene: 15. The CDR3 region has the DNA TGTGCCATCGCTCCGGGACAGGGGCTTGGGCTGAATGGCTACACCTTC. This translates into CAIAPGQGLGLNGYTF.

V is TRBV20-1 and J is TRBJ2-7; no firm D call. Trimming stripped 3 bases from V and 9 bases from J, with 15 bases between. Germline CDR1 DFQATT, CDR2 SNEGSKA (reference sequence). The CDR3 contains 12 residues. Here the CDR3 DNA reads TGCAGTGCTAGTCGGCAGGCGGTAAGGCAGTACTTC. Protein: CSASRQAVRQYF.

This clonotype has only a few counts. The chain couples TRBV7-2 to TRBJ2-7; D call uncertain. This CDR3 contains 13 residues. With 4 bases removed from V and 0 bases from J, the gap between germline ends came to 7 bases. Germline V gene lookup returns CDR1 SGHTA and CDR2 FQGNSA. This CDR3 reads CASSSRHSYEQYF. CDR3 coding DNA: TGTGCCAGCAGCTCCCGTCACTCCTACGAGCAGTACTTC.

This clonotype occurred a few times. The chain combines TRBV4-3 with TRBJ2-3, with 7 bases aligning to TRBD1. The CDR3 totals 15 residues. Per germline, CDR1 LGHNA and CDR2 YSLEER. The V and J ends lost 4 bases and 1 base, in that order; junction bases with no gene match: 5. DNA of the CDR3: TGCGCCAGCAGCCCCGCGACAGGGCGCACAGATACGCAGTATTTT. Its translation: CASSPATGRTDTQYF.

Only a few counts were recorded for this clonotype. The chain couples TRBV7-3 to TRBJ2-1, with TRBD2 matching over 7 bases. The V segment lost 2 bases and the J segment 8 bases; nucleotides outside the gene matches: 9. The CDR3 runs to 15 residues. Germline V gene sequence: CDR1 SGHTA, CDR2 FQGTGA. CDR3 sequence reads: CASSLGTTRSDEQFF. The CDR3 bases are TGTGCCAGCAGCTTAGGGACTACCCGGTCGGATGAGCAGTTCTTC.

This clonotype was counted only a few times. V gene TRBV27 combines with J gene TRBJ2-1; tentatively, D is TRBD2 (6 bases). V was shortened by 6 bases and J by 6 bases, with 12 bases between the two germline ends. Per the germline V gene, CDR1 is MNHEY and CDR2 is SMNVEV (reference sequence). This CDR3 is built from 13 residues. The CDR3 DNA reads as TGTGCCAGCAGGACACTGGGGGGCAATGAGCAGTTCTTC. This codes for CASRTLGGNEQFF.

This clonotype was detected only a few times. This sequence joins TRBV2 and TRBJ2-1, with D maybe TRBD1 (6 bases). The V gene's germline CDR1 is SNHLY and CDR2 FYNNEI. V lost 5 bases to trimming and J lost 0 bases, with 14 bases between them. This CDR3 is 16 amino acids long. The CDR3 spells CASSPHRASSYNEQFF. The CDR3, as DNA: TGTGCCAGCAGTCCCCACAGGGCCAGCTCCTACAATGAGCAGTTCTTC.

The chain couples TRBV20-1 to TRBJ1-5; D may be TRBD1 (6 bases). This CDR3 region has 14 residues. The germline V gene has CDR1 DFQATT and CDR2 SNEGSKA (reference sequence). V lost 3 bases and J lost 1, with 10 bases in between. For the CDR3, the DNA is TGCAGTGCTAGGACAGGAGAGAGCAATCAGCCCCAGCATTTT. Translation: CSARTGESNQPQHF.

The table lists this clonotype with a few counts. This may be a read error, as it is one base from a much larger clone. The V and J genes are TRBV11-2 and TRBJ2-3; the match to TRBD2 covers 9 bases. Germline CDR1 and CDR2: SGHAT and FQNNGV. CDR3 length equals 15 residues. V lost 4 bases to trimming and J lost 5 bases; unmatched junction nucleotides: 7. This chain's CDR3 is CASSSPSGTVDTQYF. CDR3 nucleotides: TGTGCCAGCAGCTCACCTAGCGGGACCGTAGATACGCAGTATTTT.

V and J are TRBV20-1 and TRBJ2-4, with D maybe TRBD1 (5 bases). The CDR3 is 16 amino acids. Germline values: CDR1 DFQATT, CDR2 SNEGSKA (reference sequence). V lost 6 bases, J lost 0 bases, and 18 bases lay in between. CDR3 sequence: CSAPTPGLLAKNIQYF. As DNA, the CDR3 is TGCAGTGCCCCGACACCAGGGCTCTTAGCCAAAAACATTCAGTACTTC.

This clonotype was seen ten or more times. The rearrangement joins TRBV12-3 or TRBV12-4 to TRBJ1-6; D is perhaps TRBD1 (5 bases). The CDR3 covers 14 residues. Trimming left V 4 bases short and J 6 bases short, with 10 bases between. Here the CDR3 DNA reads TGTGCCAGCAGTTCCGGGACTCGTAATTCACCCCTCCACTTT. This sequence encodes CASSSGTRNSPLHF.

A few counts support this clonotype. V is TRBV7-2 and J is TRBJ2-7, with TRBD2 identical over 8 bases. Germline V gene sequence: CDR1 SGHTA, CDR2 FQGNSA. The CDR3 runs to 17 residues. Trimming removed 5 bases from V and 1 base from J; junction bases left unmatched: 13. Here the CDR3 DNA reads TGTGCCAGCAGCACCCAGTCGTTGGGACTAGGGTCCTACGAGCAGTACTTC. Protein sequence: CASSTQSLGLGSYEQYF.